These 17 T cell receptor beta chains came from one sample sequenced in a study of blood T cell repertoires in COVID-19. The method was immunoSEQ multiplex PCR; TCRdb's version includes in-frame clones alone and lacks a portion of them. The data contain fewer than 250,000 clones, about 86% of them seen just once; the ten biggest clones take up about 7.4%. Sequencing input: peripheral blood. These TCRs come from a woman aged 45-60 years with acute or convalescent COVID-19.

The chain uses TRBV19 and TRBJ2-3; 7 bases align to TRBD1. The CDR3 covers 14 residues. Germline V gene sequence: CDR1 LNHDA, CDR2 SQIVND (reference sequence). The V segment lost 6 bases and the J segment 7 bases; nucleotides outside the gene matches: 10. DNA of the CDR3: TGTGCCAGTAGGTCGGGAACAGGGGTAAATACGCAGTATTTT. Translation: CASRSGTGVNTQYF.

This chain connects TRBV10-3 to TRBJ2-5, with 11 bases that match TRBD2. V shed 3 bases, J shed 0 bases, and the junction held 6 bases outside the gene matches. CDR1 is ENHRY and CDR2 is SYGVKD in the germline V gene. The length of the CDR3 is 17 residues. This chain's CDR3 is CAISEPGTSGNQETQYF. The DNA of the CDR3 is TGTGCCATCAGTGAACCCGGGACTAGCGGTAACCAAGAGACCCAGTACTTC.

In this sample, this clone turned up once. This chain's CDR3 is CASRPRDRPSEKLFF. DNA of the CDR3: TGTGCCAGCAGGCCCAGGGACAGGCCGAGTGAAAAACTGTTTTTT. The chain is built from TRBV28 and TRBJ1-4; 8 bases line up with TRBD1. The V gene's germline CDR1 is MDHEN and CDR2 SYDVKM. The V and J ends lost 6 bases and 7 bases, in that order; junction bases with no gene match: 10. The CDR3 consists of 15 residues.

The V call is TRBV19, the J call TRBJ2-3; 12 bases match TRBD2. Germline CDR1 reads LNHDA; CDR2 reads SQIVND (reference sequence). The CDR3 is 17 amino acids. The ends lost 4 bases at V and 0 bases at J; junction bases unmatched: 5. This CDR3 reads CASSRTSGVTSTDTQYF. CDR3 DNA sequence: TGTGCCAGTAGTAGGACTAGCGGGGTCACTAGCACAGATACGCAGTATTTT.

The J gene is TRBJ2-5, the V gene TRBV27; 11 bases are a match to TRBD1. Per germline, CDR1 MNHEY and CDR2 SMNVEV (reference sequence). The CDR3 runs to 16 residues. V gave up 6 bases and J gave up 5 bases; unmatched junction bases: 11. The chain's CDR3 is CASRRGGQGALETQYF. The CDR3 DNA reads TGTGCCAGCAGAAGGGGAGGACAGGGGGCTTTGGAGACCCAGTACTTC.

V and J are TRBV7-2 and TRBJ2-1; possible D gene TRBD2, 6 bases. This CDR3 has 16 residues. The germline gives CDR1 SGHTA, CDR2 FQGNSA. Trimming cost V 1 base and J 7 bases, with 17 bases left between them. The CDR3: CASSLGGTGVGNEQFF. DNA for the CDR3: TGTGCCAGCAGCTTAGGAGGGACGGGAGTAGGTAATGAGCAGTTCTTC. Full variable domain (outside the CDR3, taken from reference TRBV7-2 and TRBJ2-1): GAGVSQSPSNKVTEKGKDVELRCDPISGHTALYWYRQSLGQGLEFLIYFQGNSAPDKSGLPSDRFSAERTGGSVSTLTIQRTQQEDSAVYLCASSLGGTGVGNEQFFGPGTRLTVL.

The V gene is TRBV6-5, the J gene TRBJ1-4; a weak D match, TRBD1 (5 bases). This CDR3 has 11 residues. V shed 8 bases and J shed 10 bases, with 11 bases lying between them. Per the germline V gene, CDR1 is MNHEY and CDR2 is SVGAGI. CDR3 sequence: CASLGQGKLFF. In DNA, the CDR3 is TGTGCCAGCTTGGGGCAGGGAAAACTGTTTTTT.

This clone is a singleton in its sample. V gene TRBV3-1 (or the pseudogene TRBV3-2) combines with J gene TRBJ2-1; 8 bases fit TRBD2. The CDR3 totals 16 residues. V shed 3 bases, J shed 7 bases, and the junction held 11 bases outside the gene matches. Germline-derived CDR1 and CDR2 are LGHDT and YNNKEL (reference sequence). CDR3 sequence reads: CASSHRSGGGGNEQFF. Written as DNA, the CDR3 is TGTGCCAGCAGCCATCGCAGCGGGGGAGGAGGGAATGAGCAGTTCTTC.

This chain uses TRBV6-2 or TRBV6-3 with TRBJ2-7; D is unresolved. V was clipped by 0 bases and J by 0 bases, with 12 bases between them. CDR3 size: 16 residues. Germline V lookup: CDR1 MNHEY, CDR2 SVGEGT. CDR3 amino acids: CASSYSPEISSYEQYF. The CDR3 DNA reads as TGTGCCAGCAGTTACTCTCCAGAAATAAGCTCCTACGAGCAGTACTTC.

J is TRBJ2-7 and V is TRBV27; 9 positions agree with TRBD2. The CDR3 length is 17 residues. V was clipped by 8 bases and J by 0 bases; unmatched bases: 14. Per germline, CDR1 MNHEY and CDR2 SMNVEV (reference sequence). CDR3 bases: TGTGCCAGCCGCCTTCAAGCGGGGGGACTCCACTCCTACGAGCAGTACTTC. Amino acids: CASRLQAGGLHSYEQYF.

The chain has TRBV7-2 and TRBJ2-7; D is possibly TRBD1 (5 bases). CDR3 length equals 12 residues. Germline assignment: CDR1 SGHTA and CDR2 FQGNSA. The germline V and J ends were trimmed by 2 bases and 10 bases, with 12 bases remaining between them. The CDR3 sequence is CASSLTNQGQYF. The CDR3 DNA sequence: TGTGCCAGCAGCTTAACTAATCAGGGACAGTACTTC.

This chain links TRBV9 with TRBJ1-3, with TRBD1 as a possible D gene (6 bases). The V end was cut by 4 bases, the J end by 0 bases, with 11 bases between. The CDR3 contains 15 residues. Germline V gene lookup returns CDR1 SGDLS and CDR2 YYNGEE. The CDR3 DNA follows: TGTGCCAGCAGCTCTACAGGGAACTCTGGAAACACCATATATTTT. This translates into CASSSTGNSGNTIYF.

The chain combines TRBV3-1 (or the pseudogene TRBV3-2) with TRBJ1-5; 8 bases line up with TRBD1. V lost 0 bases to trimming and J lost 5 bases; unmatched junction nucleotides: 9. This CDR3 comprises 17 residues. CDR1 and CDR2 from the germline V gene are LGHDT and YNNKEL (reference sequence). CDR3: CASSQDRGTGLYQPQHF. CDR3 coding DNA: TGTGCCAGCAGCCAAGATAGAGGGACAGGACTTTATCAGCCCCAGCATTTT.

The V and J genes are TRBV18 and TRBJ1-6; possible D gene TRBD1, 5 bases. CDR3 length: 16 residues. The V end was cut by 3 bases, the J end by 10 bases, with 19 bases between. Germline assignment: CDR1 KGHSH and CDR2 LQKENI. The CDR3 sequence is CASSPGLTNGGSPLHF. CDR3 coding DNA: TGTGCCAGCTCACCGGGACTTACGAATGGAGGCTCACCCCTCCACTTT.

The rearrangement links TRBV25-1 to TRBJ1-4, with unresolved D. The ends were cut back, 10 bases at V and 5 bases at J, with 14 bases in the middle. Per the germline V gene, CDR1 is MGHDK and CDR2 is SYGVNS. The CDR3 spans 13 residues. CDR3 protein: CATISPVNEKLFF. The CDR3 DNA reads TGTGCCACCATCTCCCCAGTGAATGAAAAACTGTTTTTT.

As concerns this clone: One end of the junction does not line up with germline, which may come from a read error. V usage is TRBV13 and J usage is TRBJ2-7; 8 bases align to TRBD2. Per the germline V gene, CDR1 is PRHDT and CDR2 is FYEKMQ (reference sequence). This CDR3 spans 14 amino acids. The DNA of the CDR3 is TGTGCCAGCAGCGTAGGGACTAGTACCTACGAGCAGTACTTC. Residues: CASSVGTSTYEQYF.

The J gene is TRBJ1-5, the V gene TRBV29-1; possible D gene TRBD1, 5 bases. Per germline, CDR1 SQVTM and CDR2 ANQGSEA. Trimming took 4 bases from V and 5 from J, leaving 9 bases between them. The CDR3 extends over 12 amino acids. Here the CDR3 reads CSVGGVDQPQHF. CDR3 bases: TGCAGCGTTGGGGGGGTAGATCAGCCCCAGCATTTT.